Shown below are 21 T cell receptor beta chains from a single sample sequenced in a study of CD8 T cells in Susac syndrome. Reverse transcription of about 0.45 to 1 ug RNA was performed with random hexamers. TCRdb reprocessed the immunoSEQ multiplex PCR reads via MiXCR and lists one record per CDR3 protein. Seen here are 120,000 to 150,000 distinct CDR3 sequences, approximately 94% observed once, and the top ten hold about 0.076%. Sample: CD4+ T cells from PBMCs. The receptors shown here come from a human donor in good health.

The V call is TRBV29-1, the J call TRBJ1-5; D remains unclear. CDR3 size: 13 residues. Trimming removed 5 bases from V and 7 bases from J, with 15 bases in between. Germline CDR1 reads SQVTM; CDR2 reads ANQGSEA. The CDR3 bases are TGCAGCGTTTTGTTTGACTGGAGGCAGCCCCAGCATTTT. Amino acid sequence: CSVLFDWRQPQHF.

CDR3 residues: CSVWGGNTEAFF. In nucleotides, the CDR3 is TGCAGCGTCTGGGGGGGAAACACTGAAGCTTTCTTT. The V gene is TRBV29-1, the J gene TRBJ1-1; D is possibly TRBD1 (5 bases). V lost 6 bases and J 2 bases, leaving 10 bases between the germline ends. Germline-derived CDR1 and CDR2 are SQVTM and ANQGSEA. This CDR3 comprises 12 residues.

This chain joins TRBV3-1 and TRBJ1-1, with 9 bases lining up with TRBD1. The ends lost 3 bases at V and 8 bases at J; junction bases unmatched: 10. The CDR3 loop spans 15 amino acids. Germline-derived CDR1 and CDR2 are LGHDT and YNNKEL (reference sequence). This chain's CDR3 is CASSHSGTGYEEAFF. The CDR3 DNA reads as TGTGCCAGCAGCCATTCTGGGACAGGGTATGAAGAAGCTTTCTTT.

The rearrangement uses TRBV6-6 and TRBJ1-2, with D possibly matching TRBD1 (5 bases). Trimming shortened V by 2 bases and J by 6 bases, and 16 bases separated the two germline ends. CDR1 and CDR2 (germline): MNHNY, SVGAGI (reference sequence). The CDR3 contains 15 residues. The CDR3 is CASSYPGSGLDGYTF. The CDR3 DNA is TGTGCCAGCAGTTACCCCGGGTCAGGGCTAGATGGCTACACCTTC.

V gene TRBV29-1 combines with J gene TRBJ1-1; D ambiguous. This CDR3 spans 12 amino acids. Germline CDR1 is SQVTM and CDR2 is ANQGSEA. V was pared by 7 bases and J by 0 bases, with 9 bases between. For the CDR3, the DNA is TGCAGCGGGCGGGGTATGAACACTGAAGCTTTCTTT. Amino acid sequence: CSGRGMNTEAFF.

The genes are TRBV5-1 and TRBJ2-1; no clear D. Germline CDR1 and CDR2: SGHRS and YFSETQ. The V end was cut by 4 bases, the J end by 4 bases, with 12 bases between. This CDR3 is 14 amino acids long. The CDR3 protein is CASSPAEAYNEQFF. CDR3 DNA: TGCGCCAGCAGCCCCGCGGAAGCTTACAATGAGCAGTTCTTC. The full variable domain, rest sourced from reference TRBV5-1 and TRBJ2-1, is KAGVTQTPRYLIKTRGQQVTLSCSPISGHRSVSWYQQTPGQGLQFLFEYFSETQRNKGNFPGRFSGRQFSNSRSEMNVSTLELGDSALYLCASSPAEAYNEQFFGPGTRLTVL.

This chain links TRBV20-1 with TRBJ2-3, with 13 nucleotides matching TRBD2. This CDR3 is built from 16 residues. Germline V gene sequence: CDR1 DFQATT, CDR2 SNEGSKA (reference sequence). Trimming at V came to 6 bases and at J to 5 bases, leaving 11 bases not matched to a gene. CDR3 nucleotides: TGCAGTGCCCCAATCGGACTAGCGGGAGAAAGAGATACGCAGTATTTT. Protein sequence: CSAPIGLAGERDTQYF.

CDR3 nucleotides: TGCAGCGCTCGTATCTCCTACGAGCAGTACTTC. It yields the protein CSARISYEQYF. The chain uses TRBV29-1 and TRBJ2-7; no clear D gene. Germline-derived CDR1 and CDR2 are SQVTM and ANQGSEA. The CDR3 spans 11 residues. Between the trimmed V and J ends, which lost 7 bases and 0 bases, there was a span of 7 bases.

The chain links TRBV7-9 to TRBJ2-5; D perhaps matches TRBD2 (5 bases). V was cut by 2 bases and J by 5 bases, with 6 bases left in between. CDR1 and CDR2 (germline): SEHNR, FQNEAQ (reference sequence). There are 12 residues in the CDR3. The CDR3 coding sequence is TGTGCCAGCAGCTTATCGGGGGAGACCCAGTACTTC. Its translation: CASSLSGETQYF.

The chain carries TRBV5-1 and TRBJ2-5, with TRBD2 matching 13 bases. From germline, CDR1 is SGHRS and CDR2 YFSETQ. The length of the CDR3 is 16 residues. V lost 4 bases, J lost 4 bases, and 7 bases stayed unmatched. CDR3 amino acids: CASSPGLAGVTETQYF. CDR3 nucleotides: TGCGCCAGCAGCCCTGGACTAGCGGGAGTGACAGAGACCCAGTACTTC.

V usage is TRBV20-1 and J usage is TRBJ1-2; D possibly corresponds to TRBD1 (6 bases). The V gene lost 6 bases and the J gene lost 2 bases, with 16 bases spanning the gap. Germline V gene lookup returns CDR1 DFQATT and CDR2 SNEGSKA (reference sequence). The CDR3 sequence is 14 residues long. As DNA, the CDR3 is TGCAGTGCCCCTACCAGGGGAGTGAACTATGGCTACACCTTC. Protein: CSAPTRGVNYGYTF.

V usage is TRBV27 and J usage is TRBJ1-2; unclear D gene. The CDR3 length is 13 residues. Trimming stripped 2 bases from V and 6 bases from J, with 10 bases between. Looked up from germline, CDR1 is MNHEY and CDR2 is SMNVEV (reference sequence). CDR3 sequence: CASSLHDGNGYTF. In nucleotides, the CDR3 is TGTGCCAGCAGTTTACATGATGGGAATGGCTACACCTTC.

The V call is TRBV30, the J call TRBJ1-1; D may be TRBD1 (6 bases). The V end lost 5 bases, the J end lost 1 base, and 20 bases lay between the germline ends. The germline V gene has CDR1 GTSNPN and CDR2 SVGIG (reference sequence). The CDR3 is 16 amino acids. The CDR3 region is CAWGAKEGTQNTEAFF. The CDR3 coding sequence is TGTGCCTGGGGAGCCAAAGAAGGGACACAGAACACTGAAGCTTTCTTT. The full variable domain, its missing parts supplied by reference TRBV30 and TRBJ1-1, is SQTIHQWPATLVQPVGSPLSLECTVEGTSNPNLYWYRQAAGRGLQLLFYSVGIGQISSEVPQNLSASRPQDRQFILSSKKLLLSDSGFYLCAWGAKEGTQNTEAFFGQGTRLTVV.

The rearrangement joins TRBV2 to TRBJ2-7; no clear D gene. The CDR3 length is 15 residues. Trimming stripped 3 bases from V and 0 bases from J, with 12 bases between. The germline V gene has CDR1 SNHLY and CDR2 FYNNEI. This CDR3 reads CASSEDAESSYEQYF. The CDR3 DNA reads as TGTGCCAGCAGTGAGGATGCGGAAAGCTCCTACGAGCAGTACTTC.

The chain joins TRBV5-4 to TRBJ2-2, with 11 bases aligning to TRBD2. In germline, CDR1 is SGHNT, CDR2 YYREEE (reference sequence). This CDR3 spans 16 amino acids. V was pared by 6 bases and J by 4 bases, with 8 bases of the junction left unmatched. The CDR3 loop reads CASIAGGPIGTGELFF. The CDR3 coding sequence is TGTGCCAGCATAGCGGGAGGGCCCATTGGCACCGGGGAGCTGTTTTTT.

The chain joins TRBV4-1 to TRBJ2-1; TRBD2 matches 16 bases. This CDR3 has 14 residues. Germline CDR1 is MGHRA and CDR2 is YSYEKL. After removal of 8 bases from V and 9 bases from J, the junction contained 4 bases not matched to a gene. The CDR3 loop reads CASGTSGRAPEQFF. CDR3 nucleotide sequence: TGCGCCAGCGGGACTAGCGGGAGGGCCCCTGAGCAGTTCTTC.

This chain links TRBV6-6 with TRBJ1-2; possible D gene TRBD1, 5 bases. V lost 5 bases and J 6 bases, leaving 10 bases between the germline ends. The CDR3 has 12 residues. Germline loops: CDR1 MNHNY, CDR2 SVGAGI (reference sequence). The CDR3 DNA sequence: TGTGCCAGCAGTCTCAGGGAGGATGGCTACACCTTC. Encoded protein: CASSLREDGYTF.

This sequence joins TRBV12-5 and TRBJ1-1; D remains unclear. The CDR3 runs 13 residues. V lost 5 bases, J lost 0 bases, and 7 bases lay in between. The germline V gene has CDR1 LGHNT and CDR2 FRNRAP. CDR3 sequence reads: CASGGSMNTEAFF. The CDR3 DNA sequence: TGTGCTAGTGGTGGGAGCATGAACACTGAAGCTTTCTTT.

The chain joins TRBV27 to TRBJ1-3; 11 bases agree with TRBD1. The CDR3 has 15 amino acids. Per the germline V gene, CDR1 is MNHEY and CDR2 is SMNVEV (reference sequence). The junction had 8 bases not matched to a gene; V was cut back by 6 bases and J by 7 bases. In DNA form, the CDR3 reads TGTGCCAGCAGCGCTCGGACAGGGGGCGAGAACACCATATATTTT. This encodes CASSARTGGENTIYF.

J is TRBJ2-2 and V is TRBV5-1; no clear D. The CDR3 covers 13 residues. With 5 bases removed from V and 0 bases from J, the gap between germline ends came to 5 bases. The germline CDR1 and CDR2 sequences are SGHRS and YFSETQ. CDR3 nucleotides: TGCGCCAGCAGTAGAGCGAACACCGGGGAGCTGTTTTTT. It translates to CASSRANTGELFF.

CDR3 bases: TGTGCCAGCAGTGAATTGGGGGCCGCTGGGGCCAACGTCCTGACTTTC. This encodes CASSELGAAGANVLTF. V usage is TRBV2 and J usage is TRBJ2-6; a possible D gene is TRBD1 (6 bases). There are 16 residues in the CDR3. Germline CDR1 SNHLY, CDR2 FYNNEI. Trimming shortened V by 2 bases and J by 2 bases, and 10 bases separated the two germline ends.